The 17 T cell receptor beta chains listed next were all sequenced from one sample in a study of T cells expressing NK-cell markers. Using the 5' RACE reads, TCRdb records one entry per CDR3 protein without DNA. The sample table sets out 250,000 to 300,000 distinct CDR3 sequences. Material: blood T cells: a sorted CD56 or NKG2C T cell subset, CD4+ or CD8+ T cells, or bulk PBMC T cells (not recorded which). These receptors all stem from a woman between 18 and 69 years old in good health.

The V gene is TRBV6-2 or TRBV6-3, the J gene TRBJ1-1. Germline CDR1 is MNHEY and CDR2 is SVGEGT. CDR3 length: 15 residues. CDR3 region: CASSDKVGRPTEAFF.

Here the CDR3 reads CASSRGQPRQYF. The chain employs TRBV6-2 or TRBV6-3 and TRBJ2-7; TCRdb calls TRBD1, which cannot be checked without DNA. Germline CDR1 reads MNHEY; CDR2 reads SVGEGT. The CDR3 spans 12 residues.

This chain joins TRBV3-1 and TRBJ1-2; absent DNA, TCRdb's TRBD1 call cannot be checked. Per germline, CDR1 LGHDT and CDR2 YNNKEL (reference sequence). The CDR3 extends over 14 amino acids. Here the CDR3 reads CASSNRDSLYGYTF.

The V call is TRBV7-2, the J call TRBJ2-1; there is no DNA to check the TCRdb D call of TRBD2. This CDR3 spans 15 amino acids. Germline V gene data show CDR1 as SGHTA and CDR2 as FQGNSA. The CDR3 spells CASSPDRTSGNEQFF. Together with reference TRBV7-2 and TRBJ2-1, the CDR3 gives the full variable domain: GAGVSQSPSNKVTEKGKDVELRCDPISGHTALYWYRQSLGQGLEFLIYFQGNSAPDKSGLPSDRFSAERTGGSVSTLTIQRTQQEDSAVYLCASSPDRTSGNEQFFGPGTRLTVL.

V is TRBV6-2 or TRBV6-3 and J is TRBJ2-3; there is no DNA to check the TCRdb D call of TRBD2. Germline loops: CDR1 MNHEY, CDR2 SVGEGT. This CDR3 is 16 amino acids long. The CDR3: CASSRPSGGQPDTQYF.

The chain combines TRBV29-1 with TRBJ2-1. This CDR3 is built from 13 residues. CDR1 is SQVTM, CDR2 ANQGSEA, per germline. CDR3 sequence: CSVGAVRANEQFF.

The chain combines TRBV20-1 with TRBJ2-7; the D call from TCRdb, TRBD2, cannot be confirmed without DNA. The length of the CDR3 is 15 residues. Germline values: CDR1 DFQATT, CDR2 SNEGSKA (reference sequence). The chain's CDR3 is CSARDTGGPYYEQYF.

The chain links TRBV20-1 to TRBJ2-4; the TCRdb D gene call, TRBD2, has no DNA to confirm it. From germline, CDR1 is DFQATT and CDR2 SNEGSKA (reference sequence). The CDR3 is 15 residues long. CDR3 sequence: CSARWLAGAGNIQYF.

The rearrangement joins TRBV11-1 to TRBJ2-2; checking the TCRdb D call of TRBD2 is not possible without DNA. This CDR3 is 16 amino acids long. Germline assignment: CDR1 SGHAT and CDR2 FQDESV (reference sequence). The CDR3 is CASTLGEYGSTGELFF.

The J gene is TRBJ1-1, the V gene TRBV29-1. The CDR3 runs to 12 residues. CDR1 and CDR2 from the germline V gene are SQVTM and ANQGSEA. CDR3 sequence reads: CSVEWGRNEAFF.

This rearrangement joins TRBV21-1 to TRBJ1-3; absent DNA, TCRdb's TRBD1 call cannot be checked. TRBV21-1 counts as a pseudogene. The CDR3 has 14 residues. CDR3 in amino acids: CASSKGGYGNTIYF.

The CDR3 reads CASRETATGELFF. The chain links TRBV2 to TRBJ2-2; TCRdb names TRBD1, which stays unverified in the absence of DNA. Germline lookup yields CDR1 SNHLY and CDR2 FYNNEI. This CDR3 has 13 amino acids.

The chain couples TRBV10-3 to TRBJ1-5; the D call from TCRdb, TRBD1, cannot be confirmed without DNA. CDR1 ENHRY and CDR2 SYGVKD come from the germline V gene. This CDR3 is built from 14 residues. CDR3 sequence reads: CAISDGTGRRPQHF.

The chain has TRBV29-1 and TRBJ2-6; TCRdb gives TRBD2 as the D gene, but with no DNA this cannot be confirmed. Germline V gene lookup returns CDR1 SQVTM and CDR2 ANQGSEA. This CDR3 comprises 19 residues. This chain's CDR3 is CSVGYVGTGPSSGANVLTF.

The chain is built from TRBV12-3 or TRBV12-4 and TRBJ1-1. The CDR3 is made up of 15 amino acids. The CDR3 sequence is CASSHGLKMNTEAFF.

The chain uses TRBV7-8 and TRBJ1-2; the D call of TRBD1 rests on TCRdb alone, since no DNA is present to check it. The CDR3 has 15 residues. Germline-derived CDR1 and CDR2 are SGHVS and FQNEAQ. The CDR3 sequence is CASSLVGQGGNGYTF.

The V call is TRBV5-1, the J call TRBJ2-5. Germline V lookup: CDR1 SGHRS, CDR2 YFSETQ. The CDR3 spans 13 residues. This chain's CDR3 is CASSLVVWETQYF.